Following are 23 T cell receptor beta chains from one sample sequenced in a study of blood T cell repertoires in COVID-19. Data came from immunoSEQ multiplex PCR; TCRdb stores just in-frame clones and leaves some out. The repertoire holds 110,000 or so clones, with about 76% as singletons. Material for sequencing was peripheral blood. These receptor sequences come from a man older than 75 with acute or convalescent COVID-19.

The chain recombines TRBV7-9 with TRBJ2-5; D gene ambiguous. The V end lost 1 base, the J end lost 0 bases, and 15 bases lay between the germline ends. Per the germline V gene, CDR1 is SEHNR and CDR2 is FQNEAQ (reference sequence). The CDR3 extends over 17 amino acids. The DNA of the CDR3 is TGTGCCAGCAGCTTAGTGAAAGCGACTTTGTACCAAGAGACCCAGTACTTC. Its protein product is CASSLVKATLYQETQYF.

This chain links TRBV5-1 with TRBJ2-3; 10 bases agree with TRBD1. This CDR3 has 14 residues. Unmatched junction bases numbered 9, after V lost 5 bases and J lost 9 bases. Germline values: CDR1 SGHRS, CDR2 YFSETQ. The CDR3 reads CASRTGTGAETQYF. CDR3 sequence (DNA): TGCGCCAGCAGAACCGGGACAGGGGCCGAGACGCAGTATTTT.

V usage is TRBV28 and J usage is TRBJ2-1, with D maybe TRBD1 (5 bases). The CDR3 is made up of 15 amino acids. In germline, CDR1 is MDHEN, CDR2 SYDVKM. Trimming cost V 7 bases and J 0 bases, with 13 bases left between them. The CDR3 DNA sequence: TGTGCCAGCACGTCTCCAGGGATCTCCTACAATGAGCAGTTCTTC. Its translation: CASTSPGISYNEQFF.

Only one count was recorded for this clone. The rearrangement uses TRBV10-3 and TRBJ1-3; D remains unclear. Germline V CDR1 and CDR2: ENHRY, SYGVKD. This CDR3 is built from 15 residues. With 6 bases removed from V and 0 bases from J, the gap between germline ends came to 12 bases. The CDR3 coding sequence is TGTGCCATCAGCGCAAGGGAGCTCTCTGGAAACACCATATATTTT. Its protein is CAISARELSGNTIYF.

V is TRBV27 and J is TRBJ1-1; D possibly corresponds to TRBD1 (6 bases). Germline V CDR1 and CDR2: MNHEY, SMNVEV (reference sequence). Trimming took 6 bases from V and 3 from J, leaving 20 bases between them. CDR3 size: 16 residues. The CDR3 sequence is CASRLNPYRADTEAFF. DNA for the CDR3: TGTGCCAGCAGATTAAACCCCTACAGGGCCGACACTGAAGCTTTCTTT.

This chain connects TRBV2 to TRBJ2-7, with D maybe TRBD2 (6 bases). The V gene lost 6 bases and the J gene lost 7 bases, with 16 bases spanning the gap. Germline V gene data show CDR1 as SNHLY and CDR2 as FYNNEI. CDR3 length equals 13 residues. The CDR3 sequence is CASRRDPLMEQYF. The CDR3 coding sequence is TGTGCCAGCAGGCGGGACCCCCTCATGGAGCAGTACTTC.

The count of this clone is one. The rearrangement joins TRBV5-6 to TRBJ1-6, with 11 bases matching TRBD1. The germline gives CDR1 SGHDT, CDR2 YYEEEE. V was clipped by 4 bases and J by 4 bases; unmatched bases: 7. The CDR3 is 17 amino acids. CDR3 sequence reads: CASSLRTGGAYNSPLHF. The CDR3 DNA reads TGTGCCAGCAGCCTAAGGACAGGGGGCGCGTATAATTCACCCCTCCACTTT.

The rearrangement links TRBV6-5 to TRBJ2-5; 9 nucleotides align to TRBD2. With V trimmed by 2 bases and J by 5 bases, 9 bases remained unmatched. CDR1 MNHEY and CDR2 SVGAGI come from the germline V gene. The CDR3 totals 16 residues. CDR3 coding DNA: TGTGCCAGCAGTTACCAGGGCGGGAGGGCCAGGGAGACCCAGTACTTC. Its protein is CASSYQGGRARETQYF.

This clone was found a few times. The V call is TRBV5-1, the J call TRBJ2-5; TRBD2 is a possible D gene (6 bases). The V gene's germline CDR1 is SGHRS and CDR2 YFSETQ. V dropped 6 bases and J dropped 5 bases, with 14 bases sitting between them. The CDR3 runs 13 residues. In nucleotides, the CDR3 is TGCGCCAGCACGGCGCGGGGACTCGAGACCCAGTACTTC. It is translated as CASTARGLETQYF.

V and J are TRBV11-2 and TRBJ1-6; D possibly corresponds to TRBD1 (6 bases). CDR3 length: 16 amino acids. Trimming left V 6 bases short and J 8 bases short, with 20 bases between. Germline V gene data show CDR1 as SGHAT and CDR2 as FQNNGV. Here the CDR3 reads CASRIYGGANHSPLHF. The CDR3 nucleotides are TGTGCCAGCAGAATCTATGGGGGGGCAAACCATTCACCCCTCCACTTT.

The chain joins TRBV4-1 to TRBJ2-1; 11 positions match TRBD2. CDR1 and CDR2 from the germline V gene are MGHRA and YSYEKL. CDR3 length: 16 amino acids. Trimming cost V 1 base and J 4 bases; bases outside gene matches: 3. The CDR3 bases are TGCGCCAGCAGCCAAGCCACTAGCGGGAGTTACAATGAGCAGTTCTTC. Protein product: CASSQATSGSYNEQFF.

V usage is TRBV5-1 and J usage is TRBJ1-1; D is possibly TRBD1 (5 bases). The germline CDR1 and CDR2 sequences are SGHRS and YFSETQ. CDR3 length: 14 residues. V was trimmed by 0 bases and J by 5 bases, leaving 11 bases between them. The CDR3 loop is CASSLAAGQTEAFF. As DNA, the CDR3 is TGCGCCAGCAGCTTGGCCGCGGGGCAGACTGAAGCTTTCTTT.

The V and J genes are TRBV28 and TRBJ1-1, with D unresolved. V was shortened by 5 bases and J by 5 bases, with 9 bases between the two germline ends. The CDR3 loop spans 12 amino acids. Looked up from germline, CDR1 is MDHEN and CDR2 is SYDVKM. The CDR3, as DNA: TGTGCCAGCAGTCCCTCGGAGACTGAAGCTTTCTTT. Encoded protein: CASSPSETEAFF.

The V gene is TRBV19, the J gene TRBJ1-6; unclear D gene. The CDR3 sequence is 16 residues long. Trimming left V 6 bases short and J 0 bases short, with 12 bases between. The V gene's germline CDR1 is LNHDA and CDR2 SQIVND (reference sequence). This CDR3 is CASRLFLSSYNSPLHF. DNA for the CDR3: TGTGCCAGTAGACTTTTCCTGAGCTCCTATAATTCACCCCTCCACTTT.

On this clone itself: This specimen includes other DNA sequences encoding the same CDR3. V usage is TRBV28 and J usage is TRBJ1-2; D remains ambiguous. Trimming left V 3 bases short and J 0 bases short, with 8 bases between. The germline CDR1 and CDR2 sequences are MDHEN and SYDVKM. This CDR3 spans 14 amino acids. CDR3 DNA: TGTGCCAGCAGTTTTGGAGGCGCTAACTATGGCTACACCTTC. Protein: CASSFGGANYGYTF.

This chain joins TRBV25-1 and TRBJ2-4; weak D call: TRBD2 (6 bases). This CDR3 has 16 residues. Germline V gene lookup returns CDR1 MGHDK and CDR2 SYGVNS. The ends were cut back, 2 bases at V and 0 bases at J, with 11 bases in the middle. CDR3 coding DNA: TGTGCCAGCAGTGAAGTGGAGGGCCTAGCCAAAAACATTCAGTACTTC. Amino acid sequence: CASSEVEGLAKNIQYF.

The chain links TRBV15 to TRBJ1-2; D may be TRBD1 (6 bases). The CDR3 has 16 residues. CDR1 and CDR2 from the germline V gene are LNHNV and YYDKDF (reference sequence). Between the trimmed V and J ends, which lost 1 base and 7 bases, there was a span of 19 bases. CDR3 loop: CATSRGGGAKTGGYTF. In DNA, the CDR3 is TGTGCCACCAGCAGAGGTGGGGGGGCGAAGACGGGTGGCTACACCTTC.

This clone is a singleton in its sample. J is TRBJ1-1 and V is TRBV3-1 (or the pseudogene TRBV3-2); 7 nucleotides align to TRBD1. The germline CDR1 and CDR2 sequences are LGHDT and YNNKEL (reference sequence). Unmatched junction bases numbered 15, after V lost 4 bases and J lost 7 bases. The CDR3 has 16 amino acids. CDR3: CASSPRPGQPRLEAFF. CDR3 coding DNA: TGTGCCAGCAGCCCACGCCCGGGACAGCCGAGACTTGAAGCTTTCTTT.

This chain uses TRBV6-5 with TRBJ1-1, with a possible D match to TRBD1 (6 bases). Trimming left V 5 bases short and J 7 bases short, with 11 bases between. The CDR3 extends over 12 amino acids. Germline V gene lookup returns CDR1 MNHEY and CDR2 SVGAGI. CDR3: CASSPRGLEAFF. The DNA for the CDR3 is TGTGCCAGCAGTCCCAGGGGCCTTGAAGCTTTCTTT.

CDR3 DNA: TGTGCCATCAGTGCGGGGGGTGACTATGGCTACACCTTC. Protein product: CAISAGGDYGYTF. The genes are TRBV10-3 and TRBJ1-2; D perhaps matches TRBD1 (5 bases). Germline CDR1 is ENHRY and CDR2 is SYGVKD. The length of the CDR3 is 13 residues. Trimming took off 4 bases at V and 3 bases at J, with 9 bases between the two ends.

This chain connects TRBV19 to TRBJ2-7; 8 bases are a match to TRBD2. Per germline, CDR1 LNHDA and CDR2 SQIVND (reference sequence). This CDR3 is built from 15 residues. After removal of 3 bases from V and 3 bases from J, the junction contained 7 bases not matched to a gene. Here the CDR3 DNA reads TGTGCCAGTAGTATTTCGAGCGGGGGAAGCTACGAGCAGTACTTC. Protein sequence: CASSISSGGSYEQYF.

This sequence joins TRBV5-1 and TRBJ1-6; D possibly corresponds to TRBD1 (5 bases). CDR3 length equals 14 residues. V shed 2 bases and J shed 6 bases, with 9 bases lying between them. CDR1 and CDR2 from the germline V gene are SGHRS and YFSETQ. CDR3 sequence: CASSLPGLNSPLHF. CDR3 nucleotides: TGCGCCAGCAGCTTACCGGGACTTAATTCACCCCTCCACTTT. The whole variable domain, remainder taken from reference TRBV5-1 and TRBJ1-6, is KAGVTQTPRYLIKTRGQQVTLSCSPISGHRSVSWYQQTPGQGLQFLFEYFSETQRNKGNFPGRFSGRQFSNSRSEMNVSTLELGDSALYLCASSLPGLNSPLHFGNGTRLTVT.

The rearrangement joins TRBV11-3 to TRBJ2-3, with 7 bases matching TRBD1. CDR3 size: 13 residues. The J segment lost 11 bases and the V segment lost 3 bases, leaving 8 bases of the junction unmatched. The V gene's germline CDR1 is SGHNT and CDR2 YENEEA. The CDR3 sequence: CASSFTSGGEQYF. In nucleotides, the CDR3 is TGTGCCAGCAGCTTTACTTCAGGGGGTGAGCAGTATTTT.